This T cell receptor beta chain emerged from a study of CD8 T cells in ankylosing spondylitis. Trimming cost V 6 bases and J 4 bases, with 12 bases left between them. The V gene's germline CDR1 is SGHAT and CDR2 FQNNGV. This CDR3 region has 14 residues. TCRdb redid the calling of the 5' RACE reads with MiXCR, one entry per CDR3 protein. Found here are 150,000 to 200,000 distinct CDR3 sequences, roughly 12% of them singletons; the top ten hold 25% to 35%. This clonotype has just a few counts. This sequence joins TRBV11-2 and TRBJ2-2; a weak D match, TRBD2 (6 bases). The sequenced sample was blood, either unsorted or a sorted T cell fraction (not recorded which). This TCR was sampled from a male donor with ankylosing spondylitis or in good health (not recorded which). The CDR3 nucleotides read TGTGCCAGCAGTCGGGGGACGAGCACCGGGGAGCTGTTTTTT. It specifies CASSRGTSTGELFF.